Described below is a single TCR beta chain sequence and its context. 13 Jbeta primers and 60 Vbeta primers were used for the PCR. Using immunoSEQ multiplex PCR, the repertoire was profiled, and TCRdb retains in-frame clones only, with some absent. Of around 160,000 clones detected, about four fifths appear once; the ten largest clones hold around 4.3%. The sample comes from a study of cytomegalovirus exposure and HLA in healthy donors. V dropped 1 base and J dropped 5 bases, with 10 bases sitting between them. The CDR3 is 14 amino acids. Germline V gene lookup returns CDR1 SSHAT and CDR2 FNYEAQ (reference sequence).

V is TRBV7-7 and J is TRBJ2-3; a weak D match, TRBD1 (5 bases). The clonotype originates from a man aged 50 to 60 in good health and CMV-seropositive. The sequenced sample consisted of PBMCs. The CDR3 reads CASSLVGREDTQYF. The CDR3 DNA is TGTGCCAGCAGCTTAGTTGGCAGGGAAGATACGCAGTATTTT.